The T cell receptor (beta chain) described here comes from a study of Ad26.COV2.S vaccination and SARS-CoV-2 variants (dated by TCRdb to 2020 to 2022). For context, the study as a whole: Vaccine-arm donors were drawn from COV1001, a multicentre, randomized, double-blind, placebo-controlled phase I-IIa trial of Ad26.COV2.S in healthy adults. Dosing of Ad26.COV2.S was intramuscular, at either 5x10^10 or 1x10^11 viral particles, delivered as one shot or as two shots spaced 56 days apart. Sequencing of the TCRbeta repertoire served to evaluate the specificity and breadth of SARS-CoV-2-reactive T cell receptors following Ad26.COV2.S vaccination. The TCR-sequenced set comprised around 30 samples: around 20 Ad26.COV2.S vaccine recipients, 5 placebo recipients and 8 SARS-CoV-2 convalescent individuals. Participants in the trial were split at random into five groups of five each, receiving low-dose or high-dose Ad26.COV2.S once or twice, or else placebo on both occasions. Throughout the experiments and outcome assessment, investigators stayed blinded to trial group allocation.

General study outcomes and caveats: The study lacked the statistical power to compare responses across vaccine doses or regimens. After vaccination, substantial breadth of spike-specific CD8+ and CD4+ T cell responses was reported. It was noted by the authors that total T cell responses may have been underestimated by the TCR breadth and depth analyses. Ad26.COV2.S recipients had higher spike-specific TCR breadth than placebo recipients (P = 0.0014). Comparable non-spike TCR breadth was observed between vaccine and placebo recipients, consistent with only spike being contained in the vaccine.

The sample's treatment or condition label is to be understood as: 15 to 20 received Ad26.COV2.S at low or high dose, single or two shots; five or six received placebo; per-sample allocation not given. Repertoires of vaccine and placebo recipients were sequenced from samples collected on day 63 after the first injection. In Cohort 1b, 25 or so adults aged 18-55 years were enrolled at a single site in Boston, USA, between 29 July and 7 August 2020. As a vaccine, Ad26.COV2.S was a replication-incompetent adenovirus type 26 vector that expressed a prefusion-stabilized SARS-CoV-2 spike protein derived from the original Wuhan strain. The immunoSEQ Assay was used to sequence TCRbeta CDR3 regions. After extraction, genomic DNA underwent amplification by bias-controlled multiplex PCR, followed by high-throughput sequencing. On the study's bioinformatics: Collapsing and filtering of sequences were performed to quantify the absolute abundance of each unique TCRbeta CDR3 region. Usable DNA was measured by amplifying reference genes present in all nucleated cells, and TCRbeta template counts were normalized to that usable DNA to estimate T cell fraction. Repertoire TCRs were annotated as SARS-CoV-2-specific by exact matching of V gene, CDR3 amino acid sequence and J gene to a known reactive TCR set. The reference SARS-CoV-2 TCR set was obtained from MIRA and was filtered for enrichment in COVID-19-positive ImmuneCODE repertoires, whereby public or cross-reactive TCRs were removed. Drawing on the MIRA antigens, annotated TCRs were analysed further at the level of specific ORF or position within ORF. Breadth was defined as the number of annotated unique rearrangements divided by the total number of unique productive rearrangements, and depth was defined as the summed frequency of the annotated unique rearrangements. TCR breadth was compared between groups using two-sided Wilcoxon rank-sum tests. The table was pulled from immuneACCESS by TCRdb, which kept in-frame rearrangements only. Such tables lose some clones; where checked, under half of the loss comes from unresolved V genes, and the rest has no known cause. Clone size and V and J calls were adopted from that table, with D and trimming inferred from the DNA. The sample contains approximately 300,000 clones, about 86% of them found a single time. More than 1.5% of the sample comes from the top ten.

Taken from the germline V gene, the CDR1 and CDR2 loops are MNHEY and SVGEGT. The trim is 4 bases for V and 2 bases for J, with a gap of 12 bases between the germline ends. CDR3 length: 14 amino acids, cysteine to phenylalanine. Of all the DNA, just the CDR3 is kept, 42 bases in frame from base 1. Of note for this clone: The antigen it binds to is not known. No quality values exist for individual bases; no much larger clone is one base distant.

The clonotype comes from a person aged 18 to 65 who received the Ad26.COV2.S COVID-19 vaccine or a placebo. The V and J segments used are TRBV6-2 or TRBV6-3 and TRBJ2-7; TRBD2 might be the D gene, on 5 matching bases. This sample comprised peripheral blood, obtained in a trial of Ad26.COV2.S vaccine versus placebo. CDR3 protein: CASSSRWGAYEQYF. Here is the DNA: TGTGCCAGCAGTTCCCGATGGGGAGCCTACGAGCAGTACTTC.